This entry is about one T cell receptor (beta chain). The data belong to a study of Graves' ophthalmopathy and Graves' hyperthyroidism. Beta-chain TCR CDR3 regions were amplified from RNA transcripts. A first-round RT-PCR used HTBI primers, followed by a second-round multiplex PCR. A single record per CDR3 protein comes from TCRdb applying MiXCR to the multiplex PCR reads. In the table there are hundreds of thousands of distinct CDR3 sequences, 22% of which are singletons. The CDR3 extends over 13 amino acids. The germline V gene has CDR1 GTSNPN and CDR2 SVGIG (reference sequence). Trimming took 0 bases from V and 7 from J, leaving 10 bases between them.

The chain is built from TRBV30 and TRBJ1-5; D is unresolved. This receptor was identified in a young woman with stable Graves' hyperthyroidism. Some clones in this sample may be carry-over from other donors' samples. Sequenced sample: peripheral blood. The chain's CDR3 is CAWSVGKSQPQHF. CDR3 DNA sequence: TGTGCCTGGAGTGTAGGAAAATCGCAGCCCCAGCATTTT. Looking up the rest from reference TRBV30 and TRBJ1-5 gives the full variable domain: SQTIHQWPATLVQPVGSPLSLECTVEGTSNPNLYWYRQAAGRGLQLLFYSVGIGQISSEVPQNLSASRPQDRQFILSSKKLLLSDSGFYLCAWSVGKSQPQHFGDGTRLSIL.